This passage covers 19 T cell receptor beta chains from one sample sequenced in a study of CD8+CD57+ T cells in acquired aplastic anemia. Genomic DNA templated the TCR beta VDJ and CDR3 profiling. TCRdb itself ran the reads through MiXCR, one entry per CDR3 protein. The sample contains 400,000 to 500,000 distinct CDR3 sequences, just under 70% of which appear only once. Material: sorted CD4+, CD8+, or CD8+CD57+ T cells (not recorded which) from PBMCs. Every receptor here comes from a human donor in good health, serving as a control.

Worth noting for this clonotype: Its ends do not fully match the called genes, so a read error is possible. The rearrangement links TRBV12-3 or TRBV12-4 to TRBJ1-1; perhaps TRBD1 as D (5 bases). This CDR3 contains 14 residues. The CDR3 DNA sequence: TGTGCTAGCAGCGTAGGAGGCAGGGCAAACGAAGCTTTCTTT. This sequence encodes CASSVGGRANEAFF.

DNA for the CDR3: TGTGCCACCCAGTCGGTAAGGTACAAAGAGCAGTACTTC. The encoded protein is CATQSVRYKEQYF. V gene TRBV10-3 combines with J gene TRBJ1-6; unclear D gene. Gene TRBJ2-7 matches the end of the DNA better, so the J call may be wrong. Germline assignment: CDR1 ENHRY and CDR2 SYGVKD. This CDR3 is 13 amino acids long.

The sample holds one count of this clonotype. A junction boundary mismatches the germline segment, possibly from a read error. The chain combines TRBV20-1 with TRBJ2-7, with 7 bases that match TRBD2. Per the germline V gene, CDR1 is DFQATT and CDR2 is SNEGSKA (reference sequence). The CDR3 runs 11 residues. The DNA of the CDR3 is TGCAGTGCTAGCTCGGGGGAGGGCACAGACTTC. Protein sequence: CSASSGEGTDF.

This clonotype has only a few counts. The chain links TRBV25-1 to TRBJ1-6; weak D call: TRBD1 (6 bases). Germline V gene sequence: CDR1 MGHDK, CDR2 SYGVNS. The CDR3 consists of 14 residues. The germline V and J ends were trimmed by 4 bases and 8 bases, with 12 bases remaining between them. The DNA of the CDR3 is TGTGCCAGCAGTGCTACAGGGTCTGATTCACCCCTCCACTTT. Amino acid sequence: CASSATGSDSPLHF.

Regarding this clonotype: Mismatch with germline at one junction end may stem from a read error. CDR3: CTSGPSSYNEQFF. The DNA of the CDR3 is TGTACTAGTGGTCCGAGCTCCTACAATGAGCAATTCTTC. The chain uses TRBV12-5 and TRBJ2-1; D might be TRBD2 (5 bases). The CDR3 runs to 13 residues. Germline V gene data show CDR1 as LGHNT and CDR2 as FRNRAP.

A note on this clonotype: Germline and junction disagree at one end, which may indicate a read error. The chain joins TRBV7-2 to TRBJ1-5, with D uncertain. Germline V CDR1 and CDR2: SGHTA, FQGNSA. This CDR3 contains 14 residues. CDR3 DNA sequence: TGTGCCAGCAGCTTCGGGGTTCGCAATCAGGCCCAGCATTTT. Translation gives CASSFGVRNQAQHF.

About this clonotype: Relative to the germline gene, one junction end is altered; a read error may explain this. The rearrangement uses TRBV7-3 and TRBJ1-2; maybe TRBD1 (6 bases). CDR1 SGHTA and CDR2 FQGTGA come from the germline V gene. CDR3 length: 15 residues. CDR3 nucleotides: TGTGCCAGTAGCTTCCCGGGACATCTTCTGTATGGCTACACCTTC. Protein: CASSFPGHLLYGYTF.

The chain employs TRBV29-1 and TRBJ2-3; no clear D. CDR3 length: 12 amino acids. Trimming shortened V by 2 bases and J by 6 bases, and 9 bases separated the two germline ends. Looked up from germline, CDR1 is SQVTM and CDR2 is ANQGSEA. The CDR3 reads CSVENGNDTQYF. DNA of the CDR3: TGCAGCGTTGAAAACGGCAACGATACGCAGTATTTT.

As to this clonotype: Because the CDR3 is missing its conserved closing phenylalanine or tryptophan, this is likely a read error. The limits of the CDR3 on the DNA are not certain, so only TCRdb's listed CDR3 is given. The chain is built from TRBV7-3 and TRBJ1-3. The V gene's germline CDR1 is SGHTA and CDR2 FQGTGA. The CDR3 spans 12 amino acids, including both terminal residues. CDR3 protein: CASSLCGNSYDH.

In the case of this clonotype: An end of the junction differs from the germline gene, which may be a read error. This chain connects TRBV7-2 to TRBJ2-6, with D possibly being TRBD2 (6 bases). CDR1 is SGHTA, CDR2 FQGNSA, per germline. The CDR3 covers 16 residues. The CDR3 DNA reads TGTGCCAGCAGCGCGACCGGCGGCTCGGGGGACAACGTCCTGACTTTC. As protein: CASSATGGSGDNVLTF. The full variable domain, rest sourced from reference TRBV7-2 and TRBJ2-6, is GAGVSQSPSNKVTEKGKDVELRCDPISGHTALYWYRQSLGQGLEFLIYFQGNSAPDKSGLPSDRFSAERTGGSVSTLTIQRTQQEDSAVYLCASSATGGSGDNVLTFGAGSRLTVL.

Remarks on this clonotype: A junction boundary mismatches the germline segment, possibly from a read error. V usage is TRBV10-3 and J usage is TRBJ2-1; maybe TRBD2 (7 bases). This CDR3 spans 13 amino acids. The V gene's germline CDR1 is ENHRY and CDR2 SYGVKD. The CDR3 protein is CAISDGGGNERFF. The CDR3 DNA follows: TGTGCCATCAGTGACGGCGGGGGCAATGAGCGGTTCTTC.

This clonotype showed up many times. V usage is TRBV3-1 and J usage is TRBJ2-7; 10 bases align to TRBD1. The CDR3 totals 14 residues. The junction had 3 bases not matched to a gene; V was cut back by 4 bases and J by 3 bases. CDR1 is LGHDT and CDR2 is YNNKEL in the germline V gene (reference sequence). The CDR3 nucleotides are TGTGCCAGCAGCCCCCGGGACAGGGGCTACGAGCAGTACTTC. The encoded protein is CASSPRDRGYEQYF.

To note about this clonotype: The junction does not match germline at one end; this may be a read error. This rearrangement joins TRBV7-2 to TRBJ1-5; D possibly corresponds to TRBD1 (6 bases). The CDR3 spans 14 residues. Germline V gene lookup returns CDR1 SGHTA and CDR2 FQGNSA. Written as DNA, the CDR3 is TGTGCCAGCAGCACAGGGAGTAGGAATCAGCAGCAGTACTTT. The encoded protein is CASSTGSRNQQQYF.

The chain carries TRBV7-9 and TRBJ1-1, with D perhaps matching TRBD1 (6 bases). The CDR3 length is 12 residues. The V end was cut by 8 bases, the J end by 5 bases, with 12 bases between. Germline V gene sequence: CDR1 SEHNR, CDR2 FQNEAQ (reference sequence). This chain's CDR3 is CASVKGGTEAFF. In DNA form, the CDR3 reads TGTGCCAGCGTTAAGGGGGGGACTGAAGCTTTCTTT.

This rearrangement joins TRBV20-1 to TRBJ1-5; D perhaps matches TRBD1 (6 bases). V was clipped by 5 bases and J by 0 bases, with 14 bases between them. This CDR3 spans 15 amino acids. Looked up from germline, CDR1 is DFQATT and CDR2 is SNEGSKA (reference sequence). In nucleotides, the CDR3 is TGCAGTGCTCAGGACAGAAGCTATAGCAATCAGCCCCAGCATTTT. Translation: CSAQDRSYSNQPQHF.

The chain carries TRBV19 and TRBJ1-2, with D hard to call. V gave up 6 bases and J gave up 6 bases, with 14 bases separating them. The germline V gene has CDR1 LNHDA and CDR2 SQIVND (reference sequence). The CDR3 runs to 13 residues. The CDR3 protein is CASRNTLENGYTF. CDR3 sequence (DNA): TGTGCCAGTAGGAACACGTTGGAGAATGGCTACACCTTC.

This clonotype was counted many times. The V gene is TRBV12-3 or TRBV12-4, the J gene TRBJ2-5; D gene ambiguous. This CDR3 contains 14 residues. V was clipped by 1 base and J by 5 bases, with 11 bases between them. CDR3 loop: CASSLDPMGETQYF. CDR3 nucleotide sequence: TGTGCCAGCAGTTTAGACCCGATGGGGGAGACCCAGTACTTC.

With regard to this clonotype: The CDR3 ends on some other residue instead of the conserved phenylalanine or tryptophan, so this is likely a read error. The limits of the CDR3 on the DNA are not certain, so only TCRdb's listed CDR3 is given. The chain carries TRBV7-3 and TRBJ1-5; the D call of TRBD1 is as the table states it, not checked on the DNA. Germline assignment: CDR1 SGHTA and CDR2 FQGTGA. The CDR3 is made up of 13 amino acids, end residues included. This CDR3 reads CASSVVGREAFFG.

This clonotype was seen ten or more times. J is TRBJ2-7 and V is TRBV10-3; 8 bases match TRBD1. Unmatched junction bases numbered 5, after V lost 7 bases and J lost 3 bases. The germline V gene has CDR1 ENHRY and CDR2 SYGVKD. The CDR3 sequence is 13 residues long. The DNA of the CDR3 is TGTGCCATCAAGCCTGGACAGGGCTACGAGCAGTACTTC. Translated: CAIKPGQGYEQYF.